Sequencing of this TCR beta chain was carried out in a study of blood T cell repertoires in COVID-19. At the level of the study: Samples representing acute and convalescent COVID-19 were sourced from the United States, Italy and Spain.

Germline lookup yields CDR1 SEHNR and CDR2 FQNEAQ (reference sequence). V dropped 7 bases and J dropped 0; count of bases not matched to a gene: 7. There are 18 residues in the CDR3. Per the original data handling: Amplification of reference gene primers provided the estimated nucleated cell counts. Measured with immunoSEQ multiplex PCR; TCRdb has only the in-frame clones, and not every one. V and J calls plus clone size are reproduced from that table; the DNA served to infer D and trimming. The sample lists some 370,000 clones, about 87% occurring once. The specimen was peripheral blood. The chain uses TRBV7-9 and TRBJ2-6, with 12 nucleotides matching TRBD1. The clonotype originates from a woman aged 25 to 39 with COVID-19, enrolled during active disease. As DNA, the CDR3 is TGTGCCAGCACTCACAGGGACAGGGGGCTCTCTGGGGCCAACGTCCTGACTTTC. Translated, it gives CASTHRDRGLSGANVLTF.